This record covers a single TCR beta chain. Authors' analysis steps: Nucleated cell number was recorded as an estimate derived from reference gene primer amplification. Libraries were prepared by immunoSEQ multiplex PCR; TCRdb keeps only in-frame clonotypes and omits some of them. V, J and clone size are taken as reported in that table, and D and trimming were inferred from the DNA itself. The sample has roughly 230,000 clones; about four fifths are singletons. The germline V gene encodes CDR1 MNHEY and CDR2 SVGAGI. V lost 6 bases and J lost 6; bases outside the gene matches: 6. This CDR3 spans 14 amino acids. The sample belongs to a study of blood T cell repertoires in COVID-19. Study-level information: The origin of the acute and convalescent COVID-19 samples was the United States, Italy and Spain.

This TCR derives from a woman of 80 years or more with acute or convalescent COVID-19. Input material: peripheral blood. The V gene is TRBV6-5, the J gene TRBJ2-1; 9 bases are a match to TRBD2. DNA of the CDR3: TGTGCCAGCAGGTCTGGCGGGGGGGCCAATGAGCAGTTCTTC. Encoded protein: CASRSGGGANEQFF.